This entry describes one TCR beta chain. The antigen is not known. Using its own MiXCR run on the RT-PCR reads, TCRdb lists one record per CDR3 protein. Found here are approximately 490,000 distinct CDR3 sequences, less than 7.5% of them singletons; the top ten hold around 13%. The entry originates in a study of response to subunit inactivated influenza vaccine. The CDR3 is made up of 14 amino acids. Germline CDR1 reads SGHRS; CDR2 reads YFSETQ. V gave up 4 bases and J gave up 3 bases, with 14 bases separating them. Broader study findings: The authors offered the suggestion that each seasonal influenza vaccination recruits few new T cells.

The rearrangement uses TRBV5-1 and TRBJ2-7; D may correspond to TRBD1 or TRBD2 (5 bases each). Sequencing was performed on PBMCs from blood, taken around 25 months after vaccination. The TCR originated in a man aged 45 to 75 who received an inactivated influenza vaccine. The CDR3 reads CASSVRDGYYEQYF. The CDR3 DNA reads as TGCGCCAGCAGCGTCCGGGACGGATACTACGAGCAGTACTTC.